This passage covers 11 T cell receptor beta chains from one sample sequenced in a study of T cell repertoires in cytomegalovirus infection. One entry per CDR3 protein results from TCRdb running MiXCR on the reads. The sample holds roughly 280,000 distinct CDR3 sequences, roughly 13% seen once. Sample: PBMCs. Every receptor here comes from a human donor in good health (CMV status not recorded). Some clones in this sample may be carry-over from other donors' samples.

The sample holds many counts of this clonotype. CDR3 bases: TGTGCCAGCAGCCCCCTGCAGCTACTGGGAAACACCATATATTTT. It is translated as CASSPLQLLGNTIYF. The J gene is TRBJ1-3, the V gene TRBV7-2; D ambiguous. Germline-derived CDR1 and CDR2 are SGHTA and FQGNSA. V gave up 5 bases and J gave up 4 bases, with 15 bases separating them. The CDR3 has 15 residues.

Ten or more counts support this clonotype. The rearrangement links TRBV24-1 to TRBJ2-5; 9 bases are a match to TRBD1. The V gene end was trimmed by 4 bases and the J gene end by 4 bases; junction bases not matched to a gene: 6. Germline values: CDR1 KGHDR, CDR2 SFDVKD. The CDR3 extends over 15 amino acids. CDR3 DNA sequence: TGTGCCACCAGTGAATTGGACAGGGGAAGAGAGACCCAGTACTTC. Translation: CATSELDRGRETQYF.

There are a few counts of this clonotype. J is TRBJ1-2 and V is TRBV20-1; D is ambiguous. Germline V gene sequence: CDR1 DFQATT, CDR2 SNEGSKA (reference sequence). The CDR3 runs to 12 residues. V lost 0 bases to trimming and J lost 8 bases, with 10 bases between them. This chain's CDR3 is CSARDPGYGYTF. For the CDR3, the DNA is TGCAGTGCTAGAGATCCTGGGTACGGCTACACCTTC.

J is TRBJ2-1 and V is TRBV7-3, with D unclear. CDR1 and CDR2 (germline): SGHTA, FQGTGA. V dropped 2 bases and J dropped 0 bases, with 14 bases sitting between them. This CDR3 contains 17 residues. The DNA of the CDR3 is TGTGCCAGCAGCTTATTAGGACGTCCGAGCTCCTACAATGAGCAGTTCTTC. Its translation: CASSLLGRPSSYNEQFF.

This clonotype was seen many times. This chain connects TRBV29-1 to TRBJ2-5, with D perhaps TRBD1 (5 bases). Germline loops: CDR1 SQVTM, CDR2 ANQGSEA. The CDR3 is made up of 12 amino acids. The germline V and J ends were trimmed by 7 bases and 1 base, with 10 bases remaining between them. Here the CDR3 reads CSAATAQETQYF. The CDR3 DNA follows: TGCAGCGCTGCGACAGCCCAAGAGACCCAGTACTTC.

The V and J genes are TRBV6-6 and TRBJ1-5; D remains ambiguous. Looked up from germline, CDR1 is MNHNY and CDR2 is SVGAGI (reference sequence). The CDR3 is made up of 16 amino acids. V was shortened by 5 bases and J by 0 bases, with 14 bases between the two germline ends. The CDR3 sequence is CASSAERPDSNQPQHF. In DNA form, the CDR3 reads TGTGCCAGCAGTGCTGAAAGGCCGGATAGCAATCAGCCCCAGCATTTT.

The chain has TRBV4-1 and TRBJ1-4; perhaps TRBD1 as D (6 bases). The germline gives CDR1 MGHRA, CDR2 YSYEKL. This CDR3 contains 16 residues. Trimming removed 0 bases at V and 5 bases at J, with 13 bases between. The chain's CDR3 is CASSQDGLRGNEKLFF. Here the CDR3 DNA reads TGCGCCAGCAGCCAAGATGGGCTGAGGGGGAATGAAAAACTGTTTTTT.

There are many counts of this clonotype. The V and J genes are TRBV12-3 or TRBV12-4 and TRBJ2-5; weak D call: TRBD2 (7 bases). The length of the CDR3 is 15 residues. V was trimmed by 2 bases and J by 4 bases, leaving 14 bases between them. This CDR3 is CASSLSTGRAETQYF. In DNA, the CDR3 is TGTGCCAGCAGTTTAAGTACAGGGAGGGCAGAGACCCAGTACTTC.

The sample holds many counts of this clonotype. The chain has TRBV29-1 and TRBJ2-2; D perhaps matches TRBD1 (5 bases). The CDR3 loop spans 15 amino acids. The germline V gene encodes CDR1 SQVTM and CDR2 ANQGSEA. V lost 2 bases, J lost 0 bases, and 10 bases lay in between. DNA of the CDR3: TGCAGCGTTGAACGGCAGGGCGCGAACACCGGGGAGCTGTTTTTT. Protein product: CSVERQGANTGELFF.

V gene TRBV7-9 combines with J gene TRBJ1-1, with D possibly being TRBD1 (5 bases). The V and J ends lost 4 bases and 1 base respectively, with 13 bases between them. This CDR3 spans 15 amino acids. The germline V gene encodes CDR1 SEHNR and CDR2 FQNEAQ (reference sequence). The CDR3 loop reads CASSSVGHTNTEAFF. The CDR3 DNA is TGTGCCAGCAGCTCCGTAGGACATACGAACACTGAAGCTTTCTTT.

The chain has TRBV20-1 and TRBJ2-1, with D perhaps TRBD2 (6 bases). The ends were cut back, 0 bases at V and 0 bases at J, with 30 bases in the middle. The germline gives CDR1 DFQATT, CDR2 SNEGSKA (reference sequence). The CDR3 contains 22 residues. This CDR3 reads CSAREALAERGGPSSSYNEQFF. The CDR3 DNA follows: TGCAGTGCTAGAGAAGCACTAGCAGAACGGGGCGGGCCTTCTAGCTCCTACAATGAGCAGTTCTTC.